A single sample is the source of the 18 T cell receptor beta chains below, sequenced in a study of shared clonotypes between healthy human individuals. Profiling relied on immunoSEQ multiplex PCR, and the TCRdb table lists in-frame clones only, not all of them. This repertoire shows around 600,000 clones, 95% found once; its top ten account for over 0.095%. In the naive CD8 group, cells lacked CD45RO and were positively selected for CCR7, so terminally differentiated effector memory CD45RA+ cells were left out. Sequencing was done on a sample of naive CD8+ T cells sorted from blood. The source is a woman aged 25 to 39 in good health.

The rearrangement uses TRBV9 and TRBJ2-7, with 11 bases fitting TRBD2. This CDR3 comprises 15 residues. Losses at the gene ends were 1 base for V and 3 bases for J; bases not matched to a gene: 3. The germline gives CDR1 SGDLS, CDR2 YYNGEE. The CDR3 DNA reads TGTGCCAGCAGCGTAACTAGCGGGAGCTTCTACGAGCAGTACTTC. It encodes CASSVTSGSFYEQYF.

The chain is built from TRBV5-1 and TRBJ2-2; TRBD2 agrees at 9 bases. Germline CDR1 reads SGHRS; CDR2 reads YFSETQ. After removal of 1 base from V and 0 bases from J, the junction contained 7 bases not matched to a gene. This CDR3 is built from 18 residues. CDR3 region: CASSLSIAGAPNTGELFF. The CDR3 DNA is TGCGCCAGCAGCTTGTCGATAGCGGGAGCCCCGAACACCGGGGAGCTGTTTTTT. Complete variable domain (other parts from reference TRBV5-1 and TRBJ2-2): KAGVTQTPRYLIKTRGQQVTLSCSPISGHRSVSWYQQTPGQGLQFLFEYFSETQRNKGNFPGRFSGRQFSNSRSEMNVSTLELGDSALYLCASSLSIAGAPNTGELFFGEGSRLTVL.

This chain connects TRBV27 to TRBJ2-7, with D perhaps assigned TRBD1 or TRBD2 (5 bases each). V lost 5 bases, J lost 11 bases, and 13 bases lay in between. Per the germline V gene, CDR1 is MNHEY and CDR2 is SMNVEV (reference sequence). The CDR3 extends over 11 amino acids. The CDR3, as DNA: TGTGCCAGCAGTGGGGGAGCGGTGGAGTACTTC. This codes for CASSGGAVEYF.

The V call is TRBV19, the J call TRBJ2-1; TRBD2 matches at 11 bases. V gave up 5 bases and J gave up 9 bases; unmatched junction bases: 6. The CDR3 runs to 14 residues. Germline V CDR1 and CDR2: LNHDA, SQIVND (reference sequence). The DNA for the CDR3 is TGTGCCAGTAGTCTACTAGCGGGAGAGATTGAGCAGTTCTTC. Amino acids: CASSLLAGEIEQFF.

This clone has just one count. The gene calls are TRBV11-2 and TRBJ2-7, with D perhaps given as TRBD1 or TRBD2 (5 bases each). Germline lookup yields CDR1 SGHAT and CDR2 FQNNGV. Trimming removed 4 bases from V and 5 bases from J, with 12 bases in between. This CDR3 comprises 13 residues. For the CDR3, the DNA is TGTGCCAGCAGCTGGGACCGTATCGACGAGCAGTACTTC. Translating gives CASSWDRIDEQYF.

The chain joins TRBV29-1 to TRBJ2-5; 8 nucleotides agree with TRBD1. The J call is doubtful: the DNA matches TRBJ2-7 better. The germline V gene encodes CDR1 SQVTM and CDR2 ANQGSEA. There are 14 residues in the CDR3. The CDR3 is CSVDKGGTGYEQYF. The CDR3, as DNA: TGCAGCGTTGATAAGGGCGGGACAGGCTACGAGCAGTACTTC.

The rearrangement uses TRBV19 and TRBJ1-2; TRBD1 aligns across 10 bases. Germline CDR1 is LNHDA and CDR2 is SQIVND (reference sequence). The CDR3 runs 15 residues. The junction had 8 bases not matched to a gene; V was cut back by 0 bases and J by 10 bases. For the CDR3, the DNA is TGTGCCAGTAGTATAGATCCGGGACAGGGGATTGACTACACCTTC. Translating gives CASSIDPGQGIDYTF.

The chain carries TRBV13 and TRBJ2-6; weak D call: TRBD2 (6 bases). Trimming took off 5 bases at V and 0 bases at J, with 26 bases between the two ends. CDR1 and CDR2 (germline): PRHDT, FYEKMQ (reference sequence). The CDR3 runs 21 residues. For the CDR3, the DNA is TGTGCCAGCAGCCCCGCCCGTTTAGCGGAGGGTTTCGGCTCTGGGGCCAACGTCCTGACTTTC. Translating it yields CASSPARLAEGFGSGANVLTF. Combining the CDR3 with reference TRBV13 and TRBJ2-6 gives the whole variable domain AAGVIQSPRHLIKEKRETATLKCYPIPRHDTVYWYQQGPGQDPQFLISFYEKMQSDKGSIPDRFSAQQFSDYHSELNMSSLELGDSALYFCASSPARLAEGFGSGANVLTFGAGSRLTVL.

The chain carries TRBV13 and TRBJ2-7; a weak D match, TRBD2 (5 bases). CDR1 is PRHDT and CDR2 is FYEKMQ in the germline V gene (reference sequence). The CDR3 sequence is 13 residues long. Trimming pared 5 bases from V and 0 bases from J, leaving 8 bases between. The CDR3 DNA sequence: TGTGCCAGCAGCCCCGGGGACTCCTACGAGCAGTACTTC. It is translated as CASSPGDSYEQYF.

This clone was recorded only once. V is TRBV5-1 and J is TRBJ2-1; D unclear. V was shortened by 0 bases and J by 1 base, with 5 bases between the two germline ends. CDR3 length: 14 amino acids. The germline V gene has CDR1 SGHRS and CDR2 YFSETQ. The CDR3 nucleotides read TGCGCCAGCAGCTTGGGCGAGTCCTACAATGAGCAGTTCTTC. Its protein product is CASSLGESYNEQFF. Based on the CDR3 plus reference TRBV5-1 and TRBJ2-1, the full variable domain is KAGVTQTPRYLIKTRGQQVTLSCSPISGHRSVSWYQQTPGQGLQFLFEYFSETQRNKGNFPGRFSGRQFSNSRSEMNVSTLELGDSALYLCASSLGESYNEQFFGPGTRLTVL.

CDR3 amino acids: CASSLGASNTEAFF. The CDR3 DNA reads as TGTGCCAGCAGCTTAGGGGCCTCAAACACTGAAGCTTTCTTT. V and J are TRBV7-9 and TRBJ1-1, with D hard to call. Trimming took off 1 base at V and 2 bases at J, with 8 bases between the two ends. The CDR3 contains 14 residues. Germline CDR1 reads SEHNR; CDR2 reads FQNEAQ (reference sequence).

V gene TRBV7-6 combines with J gene TRBJ2-7; tentatively, D is TRBD2 (7 bases). This CDR3 spans 16 amino acids. V was clipped by 5 bases and J by 5 bases, with 22 bases between them. The germline CDR1 and CDR2 sequences are SGHVS and FNYEAQ. For the CDR3, the DNA is TGTGCCAGCAGCAATGTTGGTAGGGGGAGGGCCGACGAGCAGTACTTC. It translates to CASSNVGRGRADEQYF. Combining the CDR3 with reference TRBV7-6 and TRBJ2-7 gives the whole variable domain GAGVSQSPRYKVTKRGQDVALRCDPISGHVSLYWYRQALGQGPEFLTYFNYEAQQDKSGLPNDRFSAERPEGSISTLTIQRTEQRDSAMYRCASSNVGRGRADEQYFGPGTRLTVT.

The chain employs TRBV7-9 and TRBJ2-7; 10 bases match TRBD1. From germline, CDR1 is SEHNR and CDR2 FQNEAQ (reference sequence). V trimming: 0 bases; J trimming: 3 bases; junction bases outside the gene matches: 5. The CDR3 loop spans 16 amino acids. The CDR3 protein is CASSLAPDRGLYEQYF. The CDR3 DNA reads as TGTGCCAGCAGCTTAGCGCCTGACAGGGGGCTCTACGAGCAGTACTTC.

V is TRBV28 and J is TRBJ1-2; 7 nucleotides line up with TRBD1. The J segment lost 2 bases and the V segment lost 6 bases, leaving 18 bases of the junction unmatched. Germline values: CDR1 MDHEN, CDR2 SYDVKM. The CDR3 loop spans 18 amino acids. The CDR3 region has the DNA TGTGCCAGCAGCTTTAGGGTTTTGTGGCAGGGGGAAAACTATGGCTACACCTTC. It yields the protein CASSFRVLWQGENYGYTF.

The chain is built from TRBV10-3 and TRBJ2-7; D gene uncertain. The CDR3 has 13 amino acids. Germline lookup yields CDR1 ENHRY and CDR2 SYGVKD. Trimming cost V 3 bases and J 4 bases, with 10 bases left between them. The DNA for the CDR3 is TGTGCCATCAGTGACGGACGTTCGTACGAGCAGTACTTC. This sequence encodes CAISDGRSYEQYF.

The chain employs TRBV7-9 and TRBJ2-2; 9 nucleotides match TRBD2. The CDR3 sequence is 14 residues long. The junction had 2 bases not matched to a gene; V was cut back by 3 bases and J by 6 bases. Germline values: CDR1 SEHNR, CDR2 FQNEAQ (reference sequence). The CDR3 DNA is TGTGCCAGCAGCTTCTTAGCGGGAGCCGGGGAGCTGTTTTTT. Translating it yields CASSFLAGAGELFF.

This chain links TRBV7-9 with TRBJ2-1, with 9 bases lining up with TRBD1. Germline V CDR1 and CDR2: SEHNR, FQNEAQ (reference sequence). The junction had 6 bases not matched to a gene; V was cut back by 4 bases and J by 8 bases. The CDR3 contains 14 residues. Here the CDR3 reads CASSSPTGGYEQFF. The CDR3 DNA reads TGTGCCAGCAGCTCCCCGACAGGGGGATATGAGCAGTTCTTC.

This chain links TRBV13 with TRBJ2-1; 7 nucleotides agree with TRBD1. Trimming took 5 bases from V and 5 from J; bases not matched to a gene: 3. The CDR3 runs to 13 residues. Germline loops: CDR1 PRHDT, CDR2 FYEKMQ (reference sequence). CDR3: CASSKTGHNEQFF. The CDR3 DNA reads TGTGCCAGCAGCAAGACAGGGCACAATGAGCAGTTCTTC.